This entry concerns a single TCR beta chain. The clone's antigen remains unknown. No base qualities exist here, and no much larger clone lies one base off it. According to the study, the label for this sample's time point signals: about 28 days (+/-7) after the second vaccine dose. AZD1222 recipients given second doses at about 4 weeks or at about 12 weeks were pooled, since spike-specific TCR depth and breadth were not found to differ between the two schedules. Vaccinee samples came from UK trials COV001 and COV002, including a single-blind randomized controlled phase 2/3 trial of AZD1222 (ChAdOx1 nCoV-19) in healthy adults. For TCRbeta chain sequencing, PBMC samples were collected from trial participants at day 0 and at day 28 after the second dose. The CDR3 regions of human TCRbeta chains were analyzed by immunosequencing. On the authors' methods: TCRs in the repertoires were matched against a reference library of SARS-CoV-2-specific TCRs that had been generated with the MIRA antigen-specificity platform. Breadth meant the fraction of unique TCRs that were SARS-CoV-2-associated, whereas depth meant the fraction of total T cells that were SARS-CoV-2-associated. Using the MIRA data, each spike-specific TCR was assigned both to the spike region to which the TCR was reactive and to a CD4 or CD8 class. Log10-transformed breadth and depth values were compared by one-way ANOVA with Sidak's multiple comparisons tests. TCRdb retrieved this table from immuneACCESS and kept in-frame rearrangements only. Not all clones are present; in checked studies, unresolved V genes account for under half, and no reason is known for the remainder. From that table come the V and J calls and clone size; the DNA was used to work out D and trimming. This sample comprises about 150,000 clones, approximately 92% of them detected only once. Approximately 6.8% of the sample rests with the top ten.

This record comes from a study of T cell responses to AZD1222 COVID-19 vaccine (dated by TCRdb to 2020 to 2022). In the study overall: TCR sequencing was performed for 230 to 250 trial participants, of whom 207 were given two doses of AZD1222 and 26 were given two doses of MenACWY control vaccine. Enrollment into the trials was organized by age into subgroups of 18-55, 56-69 and 70-plus years, and those subgroups contained 148, 28 and 57 TCR-sequenced participants, respectively.

The CDR1 and CDR2 encoded by the germline V gene (reference sequence) are SGHNT and YYREEE. The germline V and J ends show losses of 2 bases and 2 bases respectively, and no gene match explains 6 bases of the junction. The CDR3 spans 15 residues, from the cysteine through the phenylalanine. Only the CDR3 DNA is retained, 45 bases long and in frame from the first base. Results and caveats for the whole study, not just this receptor: Participants were mostly white British and included more females than males, and it was suggested by the authors that clonal diversity may have been underestimated. Only six AZD1222 recipients were SARS-CoV-2 seropositive at baseline, limiting conclusions about previously exposed vaccinees. In the small 56-69-year group, the increase in depth fell short of significance, most likely because of low power. The vaccine-associated CD4 TCRs covered the entire spike protein, and the dominant responses fell in regions 160-218 and 743-854. Nearly half of unique spike-specific TCRs reportedly recognized epitopes outside regions mutated in the B.1.351 and B.1.1.7 variants. Because no day 14 peak-response samples were available, repertoires were characterized only after the peak T cell response. Spike-specific TCR breadth and depth rose significantly after two AZD1222 doses compared with day 0 and with MenACWY recipients.

The receptor's source is an adult who received the AZD1222 COVID-19 vaccine. This sample comprised peripheral blood, obtained 28 days after the second AZD1222 dose. This chain joins TRBV5-4 to TRBJ2-5; 7 middle bases align to TRBD1. The bases are TGTGCCAGCAGCTTACTCGGGACAGATCAAGAGACCCAGTACTTC. This yields the protein CASSLLGTDQETQYF.